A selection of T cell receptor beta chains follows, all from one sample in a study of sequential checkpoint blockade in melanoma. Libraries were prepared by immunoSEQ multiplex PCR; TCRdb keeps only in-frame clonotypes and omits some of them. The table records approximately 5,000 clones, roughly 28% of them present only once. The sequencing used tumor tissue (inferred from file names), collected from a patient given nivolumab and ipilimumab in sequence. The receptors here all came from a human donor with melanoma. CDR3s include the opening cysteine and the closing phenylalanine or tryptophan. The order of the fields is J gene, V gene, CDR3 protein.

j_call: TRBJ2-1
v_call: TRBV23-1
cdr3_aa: CASSRAGDNEQFF

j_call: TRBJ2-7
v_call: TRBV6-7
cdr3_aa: CASSYRAGEFYEQYF

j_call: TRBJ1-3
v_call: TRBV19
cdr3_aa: CASSIRVETSGNTIYF

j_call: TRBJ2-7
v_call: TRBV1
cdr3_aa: CASSQVYGQGDYEQYF

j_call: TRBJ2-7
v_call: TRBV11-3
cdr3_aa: CASSAGTGGYEQYF

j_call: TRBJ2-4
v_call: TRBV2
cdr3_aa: CASSGEGTAKNIQYF

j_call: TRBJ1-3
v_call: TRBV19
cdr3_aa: CASSVFRGGSGNTIYF

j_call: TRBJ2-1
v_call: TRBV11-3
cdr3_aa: CASKETSDHNEQFF

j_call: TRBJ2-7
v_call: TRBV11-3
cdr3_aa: CASSTGLAGGFTSEQYF

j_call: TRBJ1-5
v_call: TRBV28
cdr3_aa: CASKFRRVSNQPQHF

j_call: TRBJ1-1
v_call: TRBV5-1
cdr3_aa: CASSPGPREWHTEAFF

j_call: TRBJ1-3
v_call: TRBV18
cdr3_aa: CASSPLPPQGRNTIYF

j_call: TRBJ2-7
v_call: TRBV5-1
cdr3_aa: CASSRITGTSGRALGEQYF

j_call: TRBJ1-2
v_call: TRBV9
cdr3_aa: CASRQQGPYGYTF

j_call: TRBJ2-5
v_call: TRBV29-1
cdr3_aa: CSAEPSGTLGTQYF

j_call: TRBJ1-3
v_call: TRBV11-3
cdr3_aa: CASSLTGGRSGNTIYF

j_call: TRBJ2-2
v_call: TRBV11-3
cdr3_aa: CASSARDRGPGELFF

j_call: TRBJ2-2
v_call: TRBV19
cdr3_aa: CASSIVGKTSGELFF

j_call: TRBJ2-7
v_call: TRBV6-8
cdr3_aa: CASTQAGYEQYF

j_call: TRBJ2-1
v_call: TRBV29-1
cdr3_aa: CSVENLAGELNEQFF

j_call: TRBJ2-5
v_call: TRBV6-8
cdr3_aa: CASSPTAGKTQYF

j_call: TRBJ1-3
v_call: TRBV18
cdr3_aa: CASSPYDSSSGNTIYF

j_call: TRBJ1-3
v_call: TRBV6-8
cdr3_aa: CASRLTGGESGNTIYF

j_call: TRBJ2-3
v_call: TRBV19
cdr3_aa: CASSIGLADTQYF

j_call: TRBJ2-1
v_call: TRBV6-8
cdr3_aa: CASRGRHNEQFF

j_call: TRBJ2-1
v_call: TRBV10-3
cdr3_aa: CAISEPVEGGRQFF

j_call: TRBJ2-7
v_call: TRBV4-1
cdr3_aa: CASSQDWRGIDEQYF

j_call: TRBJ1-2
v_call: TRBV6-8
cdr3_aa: CASSWDRNYGYTF

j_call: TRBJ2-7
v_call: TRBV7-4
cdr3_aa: CASAGTGYHEQYF

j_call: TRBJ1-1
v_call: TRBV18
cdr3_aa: CASSPLQGANTEAFF

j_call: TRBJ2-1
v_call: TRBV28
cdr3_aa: CASIRRADSYNEQFF

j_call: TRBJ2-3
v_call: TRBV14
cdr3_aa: CASSHAGRSTDTQYF

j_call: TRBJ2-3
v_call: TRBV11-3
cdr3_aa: CASSLGTGGILQDTQYF

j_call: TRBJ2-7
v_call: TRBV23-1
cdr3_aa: CASSPPREGGYEQYF

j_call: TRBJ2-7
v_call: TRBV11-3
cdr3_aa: CASSFGGPSGAEEQYF

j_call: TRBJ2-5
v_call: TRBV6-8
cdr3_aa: CASRPMLGGETQYF

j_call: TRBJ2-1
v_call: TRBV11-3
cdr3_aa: CASSTWDRLFYNEQFF

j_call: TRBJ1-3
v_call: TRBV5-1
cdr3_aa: CASSLAGTSGNTIYF

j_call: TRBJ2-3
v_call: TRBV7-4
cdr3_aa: CASSHQLADTQYF

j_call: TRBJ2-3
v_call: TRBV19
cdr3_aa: CASSKSGSTDTQYF

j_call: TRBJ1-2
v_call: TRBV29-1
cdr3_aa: CSADDGGDYGYTF

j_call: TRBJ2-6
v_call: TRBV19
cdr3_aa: CASSISSFSGANVLTF

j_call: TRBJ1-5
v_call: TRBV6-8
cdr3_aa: CASTDWGRTQPQHF

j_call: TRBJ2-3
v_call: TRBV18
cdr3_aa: CASSPTYGQGTDTQYF

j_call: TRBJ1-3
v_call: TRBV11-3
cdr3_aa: CASSFGDGPGNTIYF

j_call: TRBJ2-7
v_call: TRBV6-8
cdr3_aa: CASRTGDSNEQYF